The 21 T cell receptor beta chains below all came from one sample that was sequenced in a study of T cells after yellow fever vaccination. TCRdb re-derived calls from the 5' RACE reads in MiXCR, one entry per CDR3 protein. Here the sample spans 310,000 or so distinct CDR3 sequences, roughly 7% being singletons. The source material was PBMCs, sampled about 41 days after the first yellow fever vaccination. These receptor sequences come from a man aged 18 to 30 who received the YFV17D yellow fever vaccine.

This clonotype was seen a few times. This sequence joins TRBV7-8 and TRBJ2-5; 10 bases fit TRBD2. This CDR3 spans 17 amino acids. Germline assignment: CDR1 SGHVS and CDR2 FQNEAQ. The J segment lost 10 bases and the V segment lost 5 bases, leaving 19 bases of the junction unmatched. CDR3 sequence (DNA): TGTGCCAGCAGCGTGTCACACGGGACTAGCGAGGAATGGGGCCAGTACTTC. This translates into CASSVSHGTSEEWGQYF.

In its sample, this clonotype was seen a few times. This sequence joins TRBV18 and TRBJ1-5; D is possibly TRBD1 (6 bases). The V and J ends lost 2 bases and 3 bases respectively, with 11 bases between them. The CDR3 covers 15 residues. Germline values: CDR1 KGHSH, CDR2 LQKENI. The CDR3 loop reads CASSPESGVNQPQHF. The CDR3 DNA follows: TGTGCCAGCTCACCAGAGTCAGGGGTCAATCAGCCCCAGCATTTT.

This clonotype was detected only a few times. This chain joins TRBV27 and TRBJ2-2, with 7 bases matching TRBD1. The V gene end was trimmed by 2 bases and the J gene end by 1 base; junction bases not matched to a gene: 4. The CDR3 loop spans 16 amino acids. CDR1 is MNHEY and CDR2 is SMNVEV in the germline V gene (reference sequence). The CDR3 DNA reads TGTGCCAGCAGTTTACCGACAGGGTGGAACACCGGGGAGCTGTTTTTT. Amino acid sequence: CASSLPTGWNTGELFF.

The chain carries TRBV3-1 and TRBJ1-6, with D perhaps TRBD1 (6 bases). Trimming shortened V by 6 bases and J by 7 bases, and 13 bases separated the two germline ends. The V gene's germline CDR1 is LGHDT and CDR2 YNNKEL (reference sequence). The CDR3 is 14 amino acids. The CDR3 nucleotides are TGTGCCAGCAGTCAGGACAGCAGGAATTCACCCCTCCACTTT. Encoded protein: CASSQDSRNSPLHF.

In the case of this clonotype: Relative to the germline gene, one junction end is altered; a read error may explain this. The V call is TRBV5-6, the J call TRBJ1-1; D gene ambiguous. The CDR3 length is 15 residues. Per germline, CDR1 SGHDT and CDR2 YYEEEE. This chain's CDR3 is CAGSPPEQQNTEAFF. The CDR3, as DNA: TGTGCCGGCAGCCCCCCCGAACAACAGAACACTGAAGCTTTCTTT.

The gene calls are TRBV19 and TRBJ2-3; D might be TRBD2 (7 bases). The CDR3 loop spans 15 amino acids. The germline gives CDR1 LNHDA, CDR2 SQIVND (reference sequence). With 7 bases removed from V and 1 base from J, the gap between germline ends came to 15 bases. CDR3 sequence reads: CASTAGASGTDTQYF. DNA for the CDR3: TGTGCCAGTACGGCGGGGGCCTCGGGCACAGATACGCAGTATTTT.

There are many counts of this clonotype. The V and J genes are TRBV19 and TRBJ1-5; D is ambiguous. The CDR3 consists of 13 residues. The ends were cut back, 4 bases at V and 4 bases at J, with 8 bases in the middle. Germline V gives CDR1 LNHDA, CDR2 SQIVND (reference sequence). CDR3 nucleotide sequence: TGTGCCAGTAGTAACAGCGTAAATCAGCCCCAGCATTTT. Amino acids: CASSNSVNQPQHF.

This rearrangement joins TRBV20-1 to TRBJ1-4; the D is unclear. V was shortened by 3 bases and J by 8 bases, with 10 bases between the two germline ends. The CDR3 length is 12 residues. The germline CDR1 and CDR2 sequences are DFQATT and SNEGSKA (reference sequence). CDR3 bases: TGCAGTGCTAGTACAGAGTGGGAAAAACTGTTTTTT. Translated, it gives CSASTEWEKLFF.

This sequence joins TRBV20-1 and TRBJ1-2; 8 positions agree with TRBD1. V trimming: 3 bases; J trimming: 8 bases; junction bases outside the gene matches: 11. This CDR3 spans 14 amino acids. The V gene's germline CDR1 is DFQATT and CDR2 SNEGSKA (reference sequence). CDR3 sequence (DNA): TGCAGTGCTAGTGTATGGACAGGGAGTGGCGGCTACACCTTC. The encoded protein is CSASVWTGSGGYTF.

This clonotype was counted a few times. This chain joins TRBV18 and TRBJ1-2; D unresolved. CDR1 is KGHSH, CDR2 LQKENI, per germline. The V end lost 2 bases, the J end lost 5 bases, and 9 bases lay between the germline ends. The CDR3 sequence is 13 residues long. Written as DNA, the CDR3 is TGTGCCAGCTCACCAGACGCAGTTTATGGCTACACCTTC. This translates into CASSPDAVYGYTF.

The V gene is TRBV7-9, the J gene TRBJ2-1; a possible D gene is TRBD1 (6 bases). Germline CDR1 and CDR2: SEHNR and FQNEAQ (reference sequence). The CDR3 runs 13 residues. V lost 4 bases, J lost 7 bases, and 11 bases lay in between. The CDR3 here is CASSYTGKNEQFF. CDR3 DNA sequence: TGTGCCAGCAGCTACACAGGGAAGAATGAGCAGTTCTTC.

This clonotype was detected a few times. The chain recombines TRBV4-1 with TRBJ2-5; 7 bases match TRBD1. The CDR3 length is 16 residues. With V trimmed by 0 bases and J by 2 bases, 6 bases remained unmatched. Germline values: CDR1 MGHRA, CDR2 YSYEKL. The CDR3 nucleotides read TGCGCCAGCAGCCAAGATGGGGGACAGAATCAAGAGACCCAGTACTTC. As protein: CASSQDGGQNQETQYF.

This clonotype was observed many times. The V and J genes are TRBV7-2 and TRBJ1-6, with D perhaps TRBD1 (5 bases). V was cut by 1 base and J by 7 bases, with 11 bases left in between. Per the germline V gene, CDR1 is SGHTA and CDR2 is FQGNSA. This CDR3 has 15 amino acids. The CDR3 loop reads CASSLGSGTNSPLHF. The CDR3 DNA reads TGTGCCAGCAGCTTAGGGTCAGGGACGAATTCACCCCTCCACTTT. The full variable domain, in which reference TRBV7-2 and TRBJ1-6 provide the parts outside the CDR3, is GAGVSQSPSNKVTEKGKDVELRCDPISGHTALYWYRQSLGQGLEFLIYFQGNSAPDKSGLPSDRFSAERTGGSVSTLTIQRTQQEDSAVYLCASSLGSGTNSPLHFGNGTRLTVT.

The chain joins TRBV28 to TRBJ2-7; D perhaps matches TRBD1 (6 bases). The V and J ends lost 5 bases and 10 bases respectively, with 15 bases between them. Germline CDR1 and CDR2: MDHEN and SYDVKM. The CDR3 contains 12 residues. The CDR3 reads CASSGWTETQYV. The CDR3, as DNA: TGTGCCAGCAGTGGGTGGACAGAGACACAGTACGTC.

J is TRBJ2-3 and V is TRBV20-1, with 7 bases lining up with TRBD2. V shed 5 bases, J shed 2 bases, and the junction held 10 bases outside the gene matches. Germline V gene lookup returns CDR1 DFQATT and CDR2 SNEGSKA (reference sequence). CDR3 length: 15 residues. The CDR3 is CSARRKRGSTDTQYF. CDR3 sequence (DNA): TGCAGTGCTCGAAGGAAGCGGGGCTCCACAGATACGCAGTATTTT.

In this sample, this clonotype turned up many times. This rearrangement joins TRBV7-2 to TRBJ2-7, with D perhaps matching TRBD2 (7 bases). The CDR3 has 14 amino acids. Germline CDR1 SGHTA, CDR2 FQGNSA. V was pared by 2 bases and J by 2 bases, with 10 bases between. The CDR3 region is CASSLSGGPYEQYV. The CDR3 DNA sequence: TGTGCCAGCAGCTTATCGGGGGGCCCCTACGAGCAGTACGTC.

The table lists this clonotype with a few counts. This chain connects TRBV5-1 to TRBJ1-1, with D unclear. Germline CDR1 is SGHRS and CDR2 is YFSETQ. This CDR3 has 14 residues. Trimming took off 2 bases at V and 1 base at J, with 9 bases between the two ends. The CDR3 sequence: CASSFWGTNTEAFF. As DNA, the CDR3 is TGCGCCAGCAGCTTTTGGGGAACGAACACTGAAGCTTTCTTT.

This clonotype was detected a few times. This chain links TRBV12-3 or TRBV12-4 with TRBJ2-4; unclear D gene. The CDR3 contains 15 residues. V shed 2 bases and J shed 6 bases, with 14 bases lying between them. The CDR3 sequence: CASSLFWTSPNIQYF. The CDR3 nucleotides read TGTGCCAGCAGTTTATTTTGGACCTCCCCAAACATTCAGTACTTC.

This chain connects TRBV19 to TRBJ2-7; D might be TRBD2 (5 bases). The ends were cut back, 5 bases at V and 0 bases at J, with 14 bases in the middle. The germline V gene encodes CDR1 LNHDA and CDR2 SQIVND (reference sequence). The CDR3 extends over 15 amino acids. The DNA of the CDR3 is TGTGCCAGTAGTGTTAGTTCGGGGAACTCCTACGAGCAGTACTTC. Translation: CASSVSSGNSYEQYF.

The chain carries TRBV19 and TRBJ1-5; D is unresolved. Germline V gene lookup returns CDR1 LNHDA and CDR2 SQIVND (reference sequence). The CDR3 spans 13 residues. V was trimmed by 4 bases and J by 7 bases, leaving 11 bases between them. CDR3 in amino acids: CASSTWTTQPQHF. In DNA, the CDR3 is TGTGCCAGTAGTACGTGGACGACCCAGCCCCAGCATTTT. Combining the CDR3 with reference TRBV19 and TRBJ1-5 gives the whole variable domain DGGITQSPKYLFRKEGQNVTLSCEQNLNHDAMYWYRQDPGQGLRLIYYSQIVNDFQKGDIAEGYSVSREKKESFPLTVTSAQKNPTAFYLCASSTWTTQPQHFGDGTRLSIL.

This chain connects TRBV3-1 to TRBJ2-7; D unresolved. The germline CDR1 and CDR2 sequences are LGHDT and YNNKEL (reference sequence). Trimming pared 0 bases from V and 4 bases from J, leaving 10 bases between. This CDR3 is 14 amino acids long. The CDR3 DNA sequence: TGTGCCAGCAGCCAAGATCCGGTGGATTACGAGCAGTACTTC. Translation gives CASSQDPVDYEQYF.